This T cell receptor beta chain emerged from a study of cytomegalovirus exposure and HLA in healthy donors. Study-wide results and caveats: As a later analysis showed, a missense DCLRE1C variant was linked to trimming of TCR beta V- and J-genes. Some V segments, TRBV6-2 and TRBV6-3 among them, were indistinguishable and were therefore excluded.

The CDR3 runs 14 residues. The V and J ends lost 2 bases and 6 bases respectively, with 11 bases between them. Per the germline V gene, CDR1 is SEHNR and CDR2 is FQNEAQ (reference sequence). The PCR employed 60 Vbeta primers together with 13 Jbeta primers. Sequencing used immunoSEQ multiplex PCR; TCRdb keeps in-frame clones, though not all of them. The data show approximately 220,000 clones, with nearly 80% seen just once and approximately 1.8% held by the top ten. In this sample, this clone turned up a few times. The antigen is not known. V and J are TRBV7-9 and TRBJ2-1, with no clear D. This receptor was taken from a male donor in good health and CMV-seronegative. What was sequenced was PBMCs. DNA of the CDR3: TGTGCCAGCAGCTTAATTTCCAGTTCCAATGAGCAGTTCTTC. It specifies CASSLISSSNEQFF.